This is a list of T cell receptor beta chains from one sample in a study of T cells after yellow fever vaccination. TCRdb reprocessed the 5' RACE reads with MiXCR, giving one entry per CDR3 protein. The sample shows 500,000 to 650,000 distinct CDR3 sequences, about 15% of them seen only once. This specimen consisted of PBMCs, obtained roughly 5 days after the first yellow fever vaccination. These TCRs come from a man aged 18 to 29 who received the YFV17D yellow fever vaccine. CDR3s include the opening cysteine and the closing phenylalanine or tryptophan. A D gene is named only where the DNA matches it firmly. Only some rows state a clone size, as once, few, many or a class for expanded clones.

>TRBD2|-|TRBV6-5|TRBJ2-3
CASSSPLERGGTDTQYF
TGTGCCAGCAGTTCCCCTCTTGAACGGGGGGGGACAGATACGCAGTATTTT
>-|-|TRBV9|TRBJ1-2
CASSAIPQGPYGYTF
TGTGCCAGCAGCGCCATTCCTCAGGGACCGTACGGCTACACCTTC
>TRBD1|few|TRBV27|TRBJ1-2
CASSIQGQGYGYTF
TGTGCCAGCAGTATACAGGGACAGGGGTATGGCTACACCTTC
>TRBD1|few|TRBV4-3|TRBJ1-3
CASSQDGRGAGNTIYF
TGCGCCAGCAGCCAAGATGGCAGGGGGGCTGGAAACACCATATATTTT
>-|few|TRBV4-1|TRBJ2-1
CASSPAAGPSYNEQFF
TGCGCCAGCAGCCCAGCTGCCGGCCCATCCTACAATGAGCAGTTCTTC
>-|-|TRBV6-5|TRBJ2-4
CASSFTSEGGNQYF
TGTGCCAGCAGTTTCACCTCCGAAGGCGGGAATCAGTACTTC
>-|-|TRBV29-1|TRBJ2-7
CSVFGDPNDYEQYF
TGCAGCGTTTTCGGCGATCCTAATGACTACGAGCAGTACTTC
>TRBD1|-|TRBV7-3|TRBJ2-5
CASSLNPGQEETQYF
TGTGCCAGCAGCTTAAACCCCGGACAGGAGGAGACCCAGTACTTC
>-|-|TRBV12-3/TRBV12-4|TRBJ2-7
CASSNVLAGYEQYF
TGTGCCAGCAGTAATGTGCTAGCTGGCTACGAGCAGTACTTC
>TRBD1|few|TRBV20-1|TRBJ2-1
CSAVGTGGTLYNEQFF
TGCAGTGCGGTAGGGACAGGGGGAACTTTATACAATGAGCAGTTCTTC
>-|-|TRBV5-1|TRBJ1-1
CASSFGRADTEAFF
TGCGCCAGCAGCTTCGGCAGGGCGGACACTGAAGCTTTCTTT
>TRBD1|-|TRBV7-9|TRBJ2-3
CASSDRDRGADTQYF
TGTGCCAGCAGCGATAGAGACAGGGGAGCAGATACGCAGTATTTT
>TRBD1|many|TRBV3-1|TRBJ1-4
CASSRQGNEKLFF
TGTGCCAGCAGCCGACAGGGGAATGAAAAACTGTTTTTT
>-|-|TRBV6-5|TRBJ2-5
CASSYDGGRRETQYF
TGTGCCAGCAGTTACGACGGGGGGCGAAGGGAGACCCAGTACTTC
>TRBD1|few|TRBV6-1|TRBJ2-5
CASSTGTGVETQYF
TGTGCCAGCAGTACCGGGACAGGGGTAGAGACCCAGTACTTC
>-|-|TRBV10-3|TRBJ2-2
CAISEGSVANTGELFF
TGTGCCATCAGTGAGGGGAGCGTCGCGAACACCGGGGAGCTGTTTTTT
>TRBD1|-|TRBV18|TRBJ2-1
CASSSGQAPFF
TGTGCCAGCTCCTCCGGACAGGCTCCGTTCTTC
>-|few|TRBV20-1|TRBJ2-1
CSARDRLEAYNEQFF
TGCAGTGCTAGAGATCGGTTAGAGGCCTACAATGAGCAGTTCTTC
>TRBD1|-|TRBV5-1|TRBJ1-1
CASSLGPTGASNTEAFF
TGCGCCAGCAGCTTGGGGCCAACAGGGGCTAGCAACACTGAAGCTTTCTTT
>TRBD2|-|TRBV4-1|TRBJ2-1
CASSHPSGGEQFF
TGCGCCAGCAGCCACCCGTCGGGAGGGGAGCAGTTCTTC
>-|few|TRBV12-3/TRBV12-4|TRBJ1-2
CASSLVALQGYTF
TGTGCCAGCAGTTTAGTGGCTTTACAAGGCTACACCTTC
>TRBD1|few|TRBV4-3|TRBJ2-3
CASSPGQAGRGPDTQYF
TGCGCCAGCAGCCCGGGACAGGCGGGACGGGGTCCAGATACGCAGTATTTT
>TRBD2|few|TRBV19|TRBJ2-4
CASAQGAVGSGGENIQYF
TGTGCCAGTGCACAGGGGGCTGTTGGTAGCGGGGGGGAAAACATTCAGTACTTC
>TRBD1|-|TRBV2|TRBJ2-1
CATGQGAGEQFF
TGTGCCACGGGACAGGGGGCGGGGGAGCAGTTCTTC
>-|-|TRBV7-9|TRBJ2-5
CASSSNQGGEQETQYF
TGTGCCAGCAGCTCAAACCAGGGTGGAGAGCAAGAGACCCAGTACTTC
>-|-|TRBV13|TRBJ2-7
CASSVRPGQNIYEQYF
TGTGCCAGCAGCGTACGTCCCGGACAGAACATCTACGAGCAGTACTTC
>TRBD1|once|TRBV6-5|TRBJ2-5
CASSFTGTGEETQYF
TGTGCCAGCAGTTTCACCGGGACAGGGGAAGAGACCCAGTACTTC
>TRBD1|few|TRBV29-1|TRBJ1-4
CSASGQGDNEKLFF
TGCAGCGCATCGGGACAGGGGGATAATGAAAAACTGTTTTTT
>TRBD2|-|TRBV7-9|TRBJ2-5
CASSREHGTKQYF
TGTGCCAGCAGCCGAGAACACGGGACTAAGCAGTACTTC
>-|-|TRBV19|TRBJ1-1
CASSLRGKATEAFF
TGTGCCAGCTCCTTGAGGGGGAAGGCCACTGAAGCTTTCTTT
>-|many|TRBV5-1|TRBJ2-2
CASSLLGGTGELFF
TGTGCCAGCAGTTTACTGGGGGGCACCGGGGAGCTGTTTTTT
>-|-|TRBV4-1|TRBJ2-3
CASSQPIRAGDTQYF
TGCGCCAGCAGCCAACCCATCAGGGCCGGGGATACGCAGTATTTT
>-|many|TRBV7-2|TRBJ2-5
CASSLVPVQETQYF
TGTGCCAGCAGCTTAGTGCCAGTCCAAGAGACCCAGTACTTC
>-|-|TRBV18|TRBJ1-5
CASSPQGRDQPQHF
TGTGCCAGCTCACCCCAGGGTAGGGATCAGCCCCAGCATTTT
>-|-|TRBV27|TRBJ2-5
CASSLWGPNQETQYF
TGTGCCAGCAGTTTATGGGGACCGAACCAAGAGACCCAGTACTTC